The present T cell receptor beta chain was sequenced within a study of blood T cell repertoires in COVID-19. Study context: Samples came from the United States, Italy and Spain, spanning acute and convalescent COVID-19. Sources were T cells, B-cell-depleted T cells, or PBMCs; the material itself was cDNA or gDNA.

V was shortened by 0 bases and J by 9 bases, with 9 bases between the two germline ends. Germline CDR1 is SNHLY and CDR2 is FYNNEI. This CDR3 is built from 12 residues. The assay was immunoSEQ multiplex PCR, and TCRdb's table has in-frame clones only and misses some. The data hold 180,000 or so clones, with about 81% observed a single time. Sequenced input: peripheral blood. This receptor was identified in a woman of 80 years or more with COVID-19, enrolled during active disease. The chain employs TRBV2 and TRBJ2-7; unclear D gene. CDR3 DNA sequence: TGTGCCAGCAGTGAAGCGAGAGTTTTGCAGTACTTC. Its translation is CASSEARVLQYF.